This TCR beta chain was sequenced in a study of a mutant IDH1 vaccine in newly diagnosed glioma. The wider study: The start of vaccination came 4-6 weeks after radiotherapy alone, or with temozolomide cycles. Receipt of radiotherapy, temozolomide, or both preceded the study, and most received both.

The repertoire was sequenced with immunoSEQ multiplex PCR; TCRdb's copy has only in-frame clones and lacks some. This table has about 36,000 clones, 75% to 90% appearing once. Documented time point: week 11, during vaccination. Doses of 300 ug of mutant IDH1 20-mer peptide were given with topical imiquimod. The CDR3 covers 11 residues. CDR1 and CDR2 (germline): SEHNR, FQNEAQ (reference sequence). Between the trimmed V and J ends, which lost 3 bases and 8 bases, there was a span of 7 bases. Turning to this clone: Its antigen is not identified.

The receptor was derived from a woman aged 30 to 39 with glioma. Some clones in this sample may be carry-over from other donors' samples. This sequence joins TRBV7-9 and TRBJ1-1; TRBD1 is a possible D gene (5 bases). The starting material was peripheral blood mononuclear cells (PBMCs), obtained from a glioma patient whose treatment included an IDH1 peptide vaccine. The DNA for the CDR3 is TGTGCCAGCAGCTTCAGGGACGAAGCTTTCTTT. Amino acid sequence: CASSFRDEAFF.